A single sample is the source of the 32 T cell receptor beta chains below, sequenced in a study of blood T cell repertoires in COVID-19 (dated by TCRdb to 2018 to 2021). Library creation used the immunoSEQ multiplex PCR assay. TCRdb provides this immuneACCESS table in a form limited to in-frame rearrangements. Some clones are lacking; in checked studies, under half of them reflect an unresolved V gene, and why the rest are absent is not known. This sample has about 350,000 clones in its table, and roughly 90% of those were observed once. The ten largest clones add up to approximately 0.93% of the sample. The source material was PBMCs or T cells enriched from blood (not recorded which). The receptors come from a woman in her thirties who had been exposed to COVID-19.

This clone was seen only once. The chain couples TRBV18 to TRBJ1-5, with 9 bases lining up with TRBD1. V lost 3 bases and J lost 2; bases outside the gene matches: 8. This CDR3 region has 17 residues. CDR1 is KGHSH and CDR2 is LQKENI in the germline V gene. This CDR3 reads CASSPDTGGYGNQPQHF. CDR3 nucleotides: TGTGCCAGCTCACCCGACACAGGGGGCTATGGCAATCAGCCCCAGCATTTT.

This clone was detected only a few times. This sequence joins TRBV6-5 and TRBJ1-4, with 7 bases lining up with TRBD1. In germline, CDR1 is MNHEY, CDR2 SVGAGI. The CDR3 has 15 amino acids. V trimming: 7 bases; J trimming: 5 bases; junction bases outside the gene matches: 10. The CDR3 sequence is CASTKYRGPNEKLFF. The CDR3 DNA reads as TGTGCCAGCACCAAATACAGGGGACCCAATGAAAAACTGTTTTTT.

This chain uses TRBV3-1 (or the pseudogene TRBV3-2) with TRBJ2-7; 11 nucleotides line up with TRBD2. This CDR3 has 14 amino acids. Germline CDR1 and CDR2: LGHDT and YNNKEL (reference sequence). The V gene end was trimmed by 4 bases and the J gene end by 5 bases; junction bases not matched to a gene: 4. The CDR3 DNA follows: TGTGCCAGCAGCCTAGCTAGCGGGAGGCACGAGCAGTACTTC. Its protein is CASSLASGRHEQYF.

V and J are TRBV28 and TRBJ1-1; TRBD1 is a possible D gene (6 bases). This CDR3 is 12 amino acids long. CDR1 and CDR2 from the germline V gene are MDHEN and SYDVKM. V was shortened by 3 bases and J by 8 bases, with 10 bases between the two germline ends. CDR3 residues: CASSLATGEAFF. The CDR3 DNA reads as TGTGCCAGCAGTTTGGCAACAGGGGAAGCTTTCTTT.

This clone has only a few counts. The V gene is TRBV19, the J gene TRBJ1-5, with D possibly being TRBD1 (5 bases). The V gene's germline CDR1 is LNHDA and CDR2 SQIVND (reference sequence). Trimming cost V 5 bases and J 6 bases, with 14 bases left between them. This CDR3 has 14 amino acids. The CDR3 loop is CASSPSGGFQPQHF. CDR3 DNA: TGTGCCAGTAGTCCCTCGGGGGGGTTTCAGCCCCAGCATTTT.

The V gene is TRBV9, the J gene TRBJ2-3; D gene unclear. Germline assignment: CDR1 SGDLS and CDR2 YYNGEE. CDR3 length: 12 residues. V was shortened by 0 bases and J by 5 bases, with 4 bases between the two germline ends. This CDR3 reads CASSVDKDTQYF. In nucleotides, the CDR3 is TGTGCCAGCAGCGTAGATAAAGATACGCAGTATTTT. Complete variable domain (other parts from reference TRBV9 and TRBJ2-3): DSGVTQTPKHLITATGQRVTLRCSPRSGDLSVYWYQQSLDQGLQFLIQYYNGEERAKGNILERFSAQQFPDLHSELNLSSLELGDSALYFCASSVDKDTQYFGPGTRLTVL.

The chain joins TRBV20-1 to TRBJ2-7, with D perhaps TRBD1 (5 bases). The CDR3 has 11 residues. The germline V and J ends were trimmed by 6 bases and 4 bases, with 10 bases remaining between them. From germline, CDR1 is DFQATT and CDR2 SNEGSKA (reference sequence). Here the CDR3 DNA reads TGCAGTGCAGAGCAGGGTTACGAGCAGTACTTC. It is translated as CSAEQGYEQYF.

The sample holds one count of this clone. The chain couples TRBV30 to TRBJ2-7; 10 nucleotides line up with TRBD2. The CDR3 runs 14 residues. Germline V gives CDR1 GTSNPN, CDR2 SVGIG (reference sequence). V lost 5 bases to trimming and J lost 0 bases; unmatched junction nucleotides: 4. CDR3 sequence reads: CAWEASGSSYEQYF. The CDR3 DNA follows: TGTGCCTGGGAGGCTAGCGGGAGCTCCTACGAGCAGTACTTC.

The rearrangement uses TRBV7-8 and TRBJ1-4; TRBD1 matches at 8 bases. Germline V CDR1 and CDR2: SGHVS, FQNEAQ. V dropped 5 bases and J dropped 0; count of bases not matched to a gene: 2. The CDR3 has 15 residues. CDR3 in amino acids: CASSGQGATNEKLFF. CDR3 sequence (DNA): TGTGCCAGCAGCGGACAGGGAGCAACTAATGAAAAACTGTTTTTT.

This chain uses TRBV5-1 with TRBJ1-1, with TRBD1 identical over 9 bases. J was trimmed by 6 bases and V by 4 bases; bases with no gene match: 7. The CDR3 length is 14 residues. Per germline, CDR1 SGHRS and CDR2 YFSETQ. CDR3 residues: CASSDDRGDAEAFF. The CDR3 DNA reads as TGCGCCAGCAGCGACGACAGGGGGGACGCTGAAGCTTTCTTT.

Comments on this clone: Other nucleotide sequences from this sample produce the same CDR3. The rearrangement uses TRBV5-1 and TRBJ1-1, with TRBD1 as a possible D gene (6 bases). CDR1 and CDR2 (germline): SGHRS, YFSETQ. The CDR3 has 13 residues. V lost 2 bases and J 1 base, leaving 6 bases between the germline ends. Here the CDR3 reads CASSFRGNTEAFF. The CDR3 DNA is TGCGCCAGCAGCTTCAGGGGGAACACTGAAGCTTTCTTT.

The J gene is TRBJ2-1, the V gene TRBV18; D uncertain. CDR3 length: 17 amino acids. Between the trimmed V and J ends, which lost 0 bases and 1 base, there was a span of 13 bases. The germline V gene has CDR1 KGHSH and CDR2 LQKENI. CDR3 nucleotides: TGTGCCAGCTCACCACCCCTCGACGACTCGTCCTACAATGAGCAGTTCTTC. The encoded protein is CASSPPLDDSSYNEQFF.

The chain employs TRBV11-3 and TRBJ2-7; maybe TRBD2 (6 bases). Trimming shortened V by 5 bases and J by 0 bases, and 11 bases separated the two germline ends. The CDR3 extends over 14 amino acids. Germline V gene lookup returns CDR1 SGHNT and CDR2 YENEEA. Written as DNA, the CDR3 is TGTGCCAGCAGCCCACGGGACTTCTCCTACGAGCAGTACTTC. Translating it yields CASSPRDFSYEQYF. Supplemented by reference TRBV11-3 and TRBJ2-7, the full variable domain reads EAGVVQSPRYKIIEKKQPVAFWCNPISGHNTLYWYLQNLGQGPELLIRYENEEAVDDSQLPKDRFSAERLKGVDSTLKIQPAELGDSAVYLCASSPRDFSYEQYFGPGTRLTVT.

The rearrangement uses TRBV19 and TRBJ1-6; 7 positions match TRBD1. The CDR3 length is 19 residues. CDR1 and CDR2 from the germline V gene are LNHDA and SQIVND (reference sequence). V lost 3 bases to trimming and J lost 7 bases; unmatched junction nucleotides: 18. The CDR3 protein is CASSIQVKSPGQKNSPLHF. In DNA form, the CDR3 reads TGTGCCAGTAGTATTCAAGTGAAGTCCCCGGGACAGAAGAATTCACCCCTCCACTTT.

This chain uses TRBV30 with TRBJ2-3; TRBD2 matches at 7 bases. Trimming removed 1 base from V and 5 bases from J; junction bases left unmatched: 6. Germline CDR1 and CDR2: GTSNPN and SVGIG (reference sequence). The CDR3 extends over 14 amino acids. The CDR3 loop reads CAWSAGRALDTQYF. CDR3 DNA sequence: TGTGCCTGGAGTGCAGGGAGGGCCTTAGATACGCAGTATTTT.

This chain joins TRBV3-1 (or the pseudogene TRBV3-2) and TRBJ2-1; D may be TRBD1 (5 bases). CDR1 is LGHDT and CDR2 is YNNKEL in the germline V gene (reference sequence). This CDR3 region has 15 residues. Trimming shortened V by 0 bases and J by 4 bases, and 10 bases separated the two germline ends. Written as DNA, the CDR3 is TGTGCCAGCAGCCAAGATGGGGCAAAGTACAATGAGCAGTTCTTC. It encodes CASSQDGAKYNEQFF.

This clone was counted a single time. The rearrangement joins TRBV7-6 to TRBJ2-3, with D unresolved. CDR1 SGHVS and CDR2 FNYEAQ come from the germline V gene. This CDR3 region has 16 residues. Trimming took off 0 bases at V and 1 base at J, with 11 bases between the two ends. CDR3 coding DNA: TGTGCCAGCAGCTTAGCCTGGGCAGCTCGCACAGATACGCAGTATTTT. This sequence encodes CASSLAWAARTDTQYF.

The chain employs TRBV9 and TRBJ2-5, with TRBD1 matching 9 bases. The germline V gene has CDR1 SGDLS and CDR2 YYNGEE. The J segment lost 4 bases and the V segment lost 4 bases, leaving 5 bases of the junction unmatched. This CDR3 has 14 amino acids. The CDR3 DNA reads TGTGCCAGCAGCCCCCGGACAGGGGCAGAGACCCAGTACTTC. Translation gives CASSPRTGAETQYF. Filled out from reference TRBV9 and TRBJ2-5, the complete variable domain reads DSGVTQTPKHLITATGQRVTLRCSPRSGDLSVYWYQQSLDQGLQFLIQYYNGEERAKGNILERFSAQQFPDLHSELNLSSLELGDSALYFCASSPRTGAETQYFGPGTRLLVL.

This chain links TRBV18 with TRBJ2-1, with 13 bases matching TRBD2. The CDR3 sequence is 16 residues long. Trimming took 0 bases from V and 8 from J; bases not matched to a gene: 4. Germline V gene sequence: CDR1 KGHSH, CDR2 LQKENI. The CDR3 region is CASSPPGLAGRYEQFF. As DNA, the CDR3 is TGTGCCAGCTCACCACCGGGACTAGCGGGACGGTATGAGCAGTTCTTC.

V and J are TRBV5-6 and TRBJ2-2, with D maybe TRBD1 (6 bases). The CDR3 spans 14 residues. The germline V gene encodes CDR1 SGHDT and CDR2 YYEEEE. V lost 5 bases to trimming and J lost 3 bases, with 11 bases between them. Written as DNA, the CDR3 is TGTGCCAGCAGTCGGGACATATACACCGGGGAGCTGTTTTTT. Its protein product is CASSRDIYTGELFF. Variable domain in full (rest from reference TRBV5-6 and TRBJ2-2): DAGVTQSPTHLIKTRGQQVTLRCSPKSGHDTVSWYQQALGQGPQFIFQYYEEEERQRGNFPDRFSGHQFPNYSSELNVNALLLGDSALYLCASSRDIYTGELFFGEGSRLTVL.

V and J are TRBV12-5 and TRBJ1-6; no firm D call. The CDR3 covers 12 residues. V was cut by 0 bases and J by 9 bases, with 3 bases left in between. Germline V gene lookup returns CDR1 LGHNT and CDR2 FRNRAP. The CDR3 DNA is TGTGCTAGTGGTTTGGTGGCTTCACCCCTCCACTTT. Its protein product is CASGLVASPLHF.

The genes are TRBV10-3 and TRBJ2-7, with a tentative D call TRBD1 (5 bases). The CDR3 length is 15 residues. V dropped 9 bases and J dropped 0 bases, with 18 bases sitting between them. The germline V gene has CDR1 ENHRY and CDR2 SYGVKD. The CDR3 loop is CAIRQFVKSSYEQYF. CDR3 DNA: TGTGCCATTCGACAGTTCGTCAAGAGCTCCTACGAGCAGTACTTC.

The rearrangement uses TRBV7-6 and TRBJ2-2; tentative D call: TRBD2 (6 bases). CDR3 size: 16 residues. Germline CDR1 SGHVS, CDR2 FNYEAQ. Trimming cost V 2 bases and J 6 bases, with 16 bases left between them. CDR3 DNA: TGTGCCAGCAGCTTACTTATGGGGGGACGTTCCGGGGAGCTGTTTTTT. Its protein is CASSLLMGGRSGELFF.

This clone occurred once. V is TRBV4-1 and J is TRBJ2-3; 9 bases map to TRBD2. J gave up 4 bases and V 0 bases, and 5 bases lay outside the gene matches. Germline CDR1 MGHRA, CDR2 YSYEKL. The CDR3 covers 16 residues. The chain's CDR3 is CASSQEPAGGSDTQYF. CDR3 DNA: TGCGCCAGCAGCCAAGAGCCAGCGGGAGGCTCAGATACGCAGTATTTT.

The chain uses TRBV18 and TRBJ1-1; D not certain. The CDR3 is 15 amino acids. Trimming pared 0 bases from V and 1 base from J, leaving 9 bases between. Germline lookup yields CDR1 KGHSH and CDR2 LQKENI. The CDR3: CASSPPSLPNTEAFF. The CDR3 coding sequence is TGTGCCAGCTCACCACCCAGTTTACCGAACACTGAAGCTTTCTTT. The full variable domain, in which reference TRBV18 and TRBJ1-1 provide the parts outside the CDR3, is NAGVMQNPRHLVRRRGQEARLRCSPMKGHSHVYWYRQLPEEGLKFMVYLQKENIIDESGMPKERFSAEFPKEGPSILRIQQVVRGDSAAYFCASSPPSLPNTEAFFGQGTRLTVV.

This chain links TRBV30 with TRBJ1-6; 9 bases map to TRBD1. Germline loops: CDR1 GTSNPN, CDR2 SVGIG (reference sequence). The trim removed 5 bases at V and 10 bases at J, leaving 6 bases unmatched. The CDR3 length is 13 residues. The CDR3 DNA reads as TGTGCCTGGGGGACAGGGTATGGATCACCCCTCCACTTT. Translated: CAWGTGYGSPLHF.

This chain uses TRBV12-2 with TRBJ1-5; the table's D call, TRBD1, has no DNA check behind it. TRBV12-2 is assigned pseudogene status. The CDR3 runs 22 residues. CDR3 sequence reads: CASRLAILPHLNQGSGNQPQHF. The CDR3 DNA sequence: TGTGCAAGTCGCTTAGCGATCTTACCCCACCTAAACCAGGGGAGTGGCAATCAGCCCCAGCATTTT.

The rearrangement links TRBV29-1 to TRBJ1-2, with 7 bases aligning to TRBD1. The CDR3 covers 13 residues. Unmatched junction bases numbered 7, after V lost 2 bases and J lost 7 bases. The germline V gene encodes CDR1 SQVTM and CDR2 ANQGSEA. CDR3 residues: CSVETQGGGGYTF. CDR3 bases: TGCAGCGTTGAAACGCAGGGGGGAGGTGGCTACACCTTC.

The genes are TRBV21-1 and TRBJ2-1; the tabulated D call, TRBD2, remains unverified against the DNA. TRBV21-1 is a pseudogene locus. The CDR3 covers 15 residues. The CDR3 loop reads CASSKVRGSEVEQFF. For the CDR3, the DNA is TGTGCCAGCAGCAAAGTGCGCGGGAGTGAAGTTGAGCAGTTCTTC.

This sequence joins TRBV5-1 and TRBJ1-1, with D possibly TRBD1 on 6 matching bases. V was pared by 0 bases and J by 0 bases, with 9 bases between. CDR1 and CDR2 (germline): SGHRS, YFSETQ. The CDR3 has 15 residues. The CDR3 sequence: CASSLETGLNTEAFF. The CDR3 bases are TGCGCCAGCAGCTTGGAGACAGGCTTGAACACTGAAGCTTTCTTT.

The chain is built from TRBV7-3 and TRBJ2-1; 8 bases align to TRBD1. CDR1 and CDR2 (germline): SGHTA, FQGTGA. The CDR3 contains 16 residues. V lost 4 bases and J lost 1; bases outside the gene matches: 6. Here the CDR3 DNA reads TGTGCCAGCAGCTCAATTACAGGGGGTTCCTACAATGAGCAGTTCTTC. Translating it yields CASSSITGGSYNEQFF.

This chain links TRBV10-2 with TRBJ2-3; 10 positions match TRBD1. Germline loops: CDR1 WSHSY, CDR2 SAAADI. V lost 6 bases and J lost 6; bases outside the gene matches: 3. The CDR3 has 13 amino acids. The CDR3 nucleotides are TGCGCCAGCAGCCCGGGACAGGGGGATACGCAGTATTTT. Amino acids: CASSPGQGDTQYF.